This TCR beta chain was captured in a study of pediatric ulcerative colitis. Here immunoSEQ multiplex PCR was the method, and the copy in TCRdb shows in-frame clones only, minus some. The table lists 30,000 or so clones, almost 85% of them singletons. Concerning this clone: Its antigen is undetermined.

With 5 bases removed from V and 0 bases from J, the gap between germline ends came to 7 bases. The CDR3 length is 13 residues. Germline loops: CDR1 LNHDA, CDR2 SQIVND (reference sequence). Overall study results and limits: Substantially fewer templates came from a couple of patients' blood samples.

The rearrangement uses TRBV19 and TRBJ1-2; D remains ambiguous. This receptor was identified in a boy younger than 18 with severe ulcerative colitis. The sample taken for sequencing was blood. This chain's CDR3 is CASSATANYGYTF. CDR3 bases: TGTGCCAGTAGTGCGACGGCTAACTATGGCTACACCTTC.